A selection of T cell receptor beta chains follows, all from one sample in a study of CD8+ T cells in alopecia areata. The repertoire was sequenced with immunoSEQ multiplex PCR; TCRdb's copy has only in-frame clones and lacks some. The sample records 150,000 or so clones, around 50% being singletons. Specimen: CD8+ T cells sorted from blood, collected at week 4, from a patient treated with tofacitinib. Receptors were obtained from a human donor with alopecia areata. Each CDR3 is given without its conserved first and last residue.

ASTNGGNQPQH | TRBJ1-5 | TRBV5-6
ASSHDRNTYNEQF | TRBJ2-1 | TRBV7-2
SVEPVGGRSYNEQF | TRBJ2-1 | TRBV29-1
ASSPGQGSLTQPQH | TRBJ1-5 | TRBV7-8
ASSLGGRTEAF | TRBJ1-1 | TRBV27
ASGKADTQY | TRBJ2-3 | TRBV6-1
ASSVLSRTAAYEQY | TRBJ2-7 | TRBV5-4
ASSAGQINYGYT | TRBJ1-2 | TRBV2
ASSGTAFKETQY | TRBJ2-5 | TRBV9
ASTLQPAEAF | TRBJ1-1 | TRBV6-6
ASSEAGGLVDEQF | TRBJ2-1 | TRBV6-1
ASFMGGAEQF | TRBJ2-1 | TRBV7-9
ASSAQKGAGTTEAF | TRBJ1-1 | TRBV7-9
ASSPTGNSNQPQH | TRBJ1-5 | TRBV11-2
ASSWTGRTDQPQH | TRBJ1-5 | TRBV6-4
SALMGGDRGSIYGYT | TRBJ1-2 | TRBV29-1
ASSWSKGPLGTEAF | TRBJ1-1 | TRBV27
SVVAGEQY | TRBJ2-7 | TRBV29-1